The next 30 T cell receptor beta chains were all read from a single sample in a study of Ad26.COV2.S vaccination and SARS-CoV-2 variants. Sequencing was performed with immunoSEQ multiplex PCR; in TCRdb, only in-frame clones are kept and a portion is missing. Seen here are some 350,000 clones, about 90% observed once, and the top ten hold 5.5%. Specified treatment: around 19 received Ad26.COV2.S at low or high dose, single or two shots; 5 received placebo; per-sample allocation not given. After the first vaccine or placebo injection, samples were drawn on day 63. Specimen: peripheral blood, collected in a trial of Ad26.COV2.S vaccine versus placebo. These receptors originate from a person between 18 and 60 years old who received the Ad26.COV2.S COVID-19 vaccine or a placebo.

CDR3 DNA sequence: TGCGCCAGCAGGCCAGCGGAGACGAACACCGGGGAGCTGTTTTTT. Translation gives CASRPAETNTGELFF. This chain joins TRBV4-1 and TRBJ2-2; D perhaps matches TRBD2 (5 bases). Germline V CDR1 and CDR2: MGHRA, YSYEKL. V shed 6 bases and J shed 0 bases, with 11 bases lying between them. The CDR3 extends over 15 amino acids.

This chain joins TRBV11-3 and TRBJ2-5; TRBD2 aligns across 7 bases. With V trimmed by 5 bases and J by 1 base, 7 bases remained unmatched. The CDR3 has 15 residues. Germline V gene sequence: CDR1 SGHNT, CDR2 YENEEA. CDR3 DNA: TGTGCCAGCAGCCATTACGGCGGGGGCCAAGAGACCCAGTACTTC. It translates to CASSHYGGGQETQYF.

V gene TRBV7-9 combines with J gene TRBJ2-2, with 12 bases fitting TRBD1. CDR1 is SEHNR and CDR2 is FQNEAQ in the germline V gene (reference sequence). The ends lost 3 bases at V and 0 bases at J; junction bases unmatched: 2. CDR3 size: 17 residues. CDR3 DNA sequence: TGTGCCAGCAGCTTGGGACAGGGGGCCTCGAACACCGGGGAGCTGTTTTTT. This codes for CASSLGQGASNTGELFF.

The CDR3 bases are TGTGCCAGCAGCGTGGCCGGGACACAGGAAAACATTCAGTACTTC. Translating it yields CASSVAGTQENIQYF. The rearrangement links TRBV6-5 to TRBJ2-4; the D gene is possibly TRBD1 (6 bases). CDR1 MNHEY and CDR2 SVGAGI come from the germline V gene. V lost 6 bases and J lost 5, with 17 bases in between. The CDR3 consists of 15 residues.

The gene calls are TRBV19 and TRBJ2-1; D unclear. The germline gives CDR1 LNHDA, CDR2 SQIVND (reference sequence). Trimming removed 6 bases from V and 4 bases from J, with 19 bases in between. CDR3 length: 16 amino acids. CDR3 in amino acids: CASRPIRYGLYNEQFF. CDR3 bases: TGTGCCAGTAGGCCCATCCGATACGGGTTATACAATGAGCAGTTCTTC.

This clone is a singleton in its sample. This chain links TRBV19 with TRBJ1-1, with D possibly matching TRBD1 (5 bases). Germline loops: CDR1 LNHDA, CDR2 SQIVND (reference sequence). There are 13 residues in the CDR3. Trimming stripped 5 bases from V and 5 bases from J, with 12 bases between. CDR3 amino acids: CASSLQDKTEAFF. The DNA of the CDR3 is TGTGCCAGTAGTCTGCAGGACAAAACTGAAGCTTTCTTT.

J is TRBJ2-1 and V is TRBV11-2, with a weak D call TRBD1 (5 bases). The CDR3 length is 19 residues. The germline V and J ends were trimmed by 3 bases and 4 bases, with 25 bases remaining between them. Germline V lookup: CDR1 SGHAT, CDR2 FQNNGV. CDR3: CASSLFGQLGPPQYNEQFF. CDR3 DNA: TGTGCCAGCAGCTTGTTCGGACAATTAGGGCCGCCTCAATACAATGAGCAGTTCTTC. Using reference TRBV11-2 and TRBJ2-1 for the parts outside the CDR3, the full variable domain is EAGVAQSPRYKIIEKRQSVAFWCNPISGHATLYWYQQILGQGPKLLIQFQNNGVVDDSQLPKDRFSAERLKGVDSTLKIQPAKLEDSAVYLCASSLFGQLGPPQYNEQFFGPGTRLTVL.

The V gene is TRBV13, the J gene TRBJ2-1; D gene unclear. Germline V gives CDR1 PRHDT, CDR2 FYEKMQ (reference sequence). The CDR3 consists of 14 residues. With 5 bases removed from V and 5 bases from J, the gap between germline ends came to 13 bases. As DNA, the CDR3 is TGTGCCAGCAGCCCCGCCACAGAGGACAATGAGCAGTTCTTC. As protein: CASSPATEDNEQFF.

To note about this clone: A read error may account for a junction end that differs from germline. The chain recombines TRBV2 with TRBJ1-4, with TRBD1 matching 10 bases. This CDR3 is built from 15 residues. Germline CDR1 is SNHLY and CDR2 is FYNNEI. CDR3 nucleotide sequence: TGTGCCAGCAGTAGGACAGGGGGTACTAATAAAAAACTGTTTTTT. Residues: CASSRTGGTNKKLFF.

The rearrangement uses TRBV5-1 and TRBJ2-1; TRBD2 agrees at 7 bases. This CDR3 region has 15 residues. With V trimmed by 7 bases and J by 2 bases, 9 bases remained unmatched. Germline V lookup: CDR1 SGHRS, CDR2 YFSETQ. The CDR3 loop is CASSDLAAPYNEQFF. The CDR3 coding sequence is TGCGCCAGCTCCGACCTAGCGGCTCCCTACAATGAGCAGTTCTTC.

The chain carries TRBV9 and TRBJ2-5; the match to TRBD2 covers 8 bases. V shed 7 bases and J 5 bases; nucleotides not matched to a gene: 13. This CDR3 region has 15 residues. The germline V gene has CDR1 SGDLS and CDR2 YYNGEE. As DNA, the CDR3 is TGTGCCAGCGATACTAGCGGTTCCTGGGGGGAGACCCAGTACTTC. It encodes CASDTSGSWGETQYF.

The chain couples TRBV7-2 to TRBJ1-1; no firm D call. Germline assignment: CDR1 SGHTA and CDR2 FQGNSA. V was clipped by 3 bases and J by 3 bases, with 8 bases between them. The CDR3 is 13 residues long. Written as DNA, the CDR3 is TGTGCCAGCAGCTTTGCGCAGTACACTGAAGCTTTCTTT. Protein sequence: CASSFAQYTEAFF.

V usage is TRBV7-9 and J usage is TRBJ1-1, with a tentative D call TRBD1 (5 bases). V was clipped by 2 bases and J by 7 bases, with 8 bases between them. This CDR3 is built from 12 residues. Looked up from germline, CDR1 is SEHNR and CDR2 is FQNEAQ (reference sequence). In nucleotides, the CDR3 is TGTGCCAGCAGCTTATACCAGGGTGAAGCTTTCTTT. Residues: CASSLYQGEAFF.

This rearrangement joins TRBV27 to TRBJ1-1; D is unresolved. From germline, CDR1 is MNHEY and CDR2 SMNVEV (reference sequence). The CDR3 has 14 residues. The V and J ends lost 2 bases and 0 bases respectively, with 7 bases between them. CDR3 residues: CASSLGVLNTEAFF. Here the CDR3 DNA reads TGTGCCAGCAGTTTAGGCGTACTGAACACTGAAGCTTTCTTT.

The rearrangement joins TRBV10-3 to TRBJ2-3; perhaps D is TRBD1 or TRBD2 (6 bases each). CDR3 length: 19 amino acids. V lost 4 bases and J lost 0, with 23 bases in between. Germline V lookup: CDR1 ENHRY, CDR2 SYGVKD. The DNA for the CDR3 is TGTGCCATCAGTGGACGGGCGATTTTGGGGGCGGGGAGCACAGATACGCAGTATTTT. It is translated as CAISGRAILGAGSTDTQYF.

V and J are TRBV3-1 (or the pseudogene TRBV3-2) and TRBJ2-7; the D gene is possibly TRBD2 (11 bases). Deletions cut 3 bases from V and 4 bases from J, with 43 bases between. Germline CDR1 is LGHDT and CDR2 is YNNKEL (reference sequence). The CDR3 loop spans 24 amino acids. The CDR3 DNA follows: TGTGCCAGCAGCCAGGCGAGGGACAGGGGAGCTAGCGGGAGGTCCCCGGCGTGGGAGTACGAGCAGTACGTC. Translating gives CASSQARDRGASGRSPAWEYEQYV.

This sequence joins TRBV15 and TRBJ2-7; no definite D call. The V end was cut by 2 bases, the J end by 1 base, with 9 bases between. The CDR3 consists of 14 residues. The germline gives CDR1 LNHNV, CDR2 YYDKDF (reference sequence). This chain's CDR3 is CATSRLDGSYEQYF. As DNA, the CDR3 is TGTGCCACCAGCAGATTGGACGGTTCCTACGAGCAGTACTTC.

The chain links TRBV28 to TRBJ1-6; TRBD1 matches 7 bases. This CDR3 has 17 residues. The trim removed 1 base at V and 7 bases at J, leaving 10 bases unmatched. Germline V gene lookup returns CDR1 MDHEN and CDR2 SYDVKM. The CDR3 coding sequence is TGTGCCAGCAGTTTATCTTTATTGACAGGGTCAAATTCACCCCTCCACTTT. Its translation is CASSLSLLTGSNSPLHF.

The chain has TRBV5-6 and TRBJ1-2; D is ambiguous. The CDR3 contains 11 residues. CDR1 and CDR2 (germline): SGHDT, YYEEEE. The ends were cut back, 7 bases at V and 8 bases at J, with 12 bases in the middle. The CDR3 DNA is TGTGCCAGCTCAAATCGGGTGGGCTACACCTTC. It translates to CASSNRVGYTF.

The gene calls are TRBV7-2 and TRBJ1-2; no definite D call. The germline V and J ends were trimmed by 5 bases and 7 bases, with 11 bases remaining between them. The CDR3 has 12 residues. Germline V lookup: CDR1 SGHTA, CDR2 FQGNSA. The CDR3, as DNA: TGTGCCAGCAGCCAAATTTGGGGTGGCTACACCTTC. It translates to CASSQIWGGYTF. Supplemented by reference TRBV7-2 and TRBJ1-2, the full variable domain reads GAGVSQSPSNKVTEKGKDVELRCDPISGHTALYWYRQSLGQGLEFLIYFQGNSAPDKSGLPSDRFSAERTGGSVSTLTIQRTQQEDSAVYLCASSQIWGGYTFGSGTRLTVV.

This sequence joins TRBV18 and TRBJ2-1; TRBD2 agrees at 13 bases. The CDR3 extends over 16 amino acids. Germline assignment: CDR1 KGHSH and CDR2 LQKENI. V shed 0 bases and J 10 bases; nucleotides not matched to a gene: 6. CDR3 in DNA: TGTGCCAGCTCACCACCGGGACTAGCGGGATCGGGCGAGCAGTTCTTC. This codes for CASSPPGLAGSGEQFF. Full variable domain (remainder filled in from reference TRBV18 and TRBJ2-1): NAGVMQNPRHLVRRRGQEARLRCSPMKGHSHVYWYRQLPEEGLKFMVYLQKENIIDESGMPKERFSAEFPKEGPSILRIQQVVRGDSAAYFCASSPPGLAGSGEQFFGPGTRLTVL.

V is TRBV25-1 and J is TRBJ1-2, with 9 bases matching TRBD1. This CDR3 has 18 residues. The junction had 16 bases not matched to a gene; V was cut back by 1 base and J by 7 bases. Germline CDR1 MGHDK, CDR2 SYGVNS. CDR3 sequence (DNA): TGTGCCAGCAGTGAATCATTTACCCGGGACAGGGATTCGTTTGGCTACACCTTC. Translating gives CASSESFTRDRDSFGYTF.

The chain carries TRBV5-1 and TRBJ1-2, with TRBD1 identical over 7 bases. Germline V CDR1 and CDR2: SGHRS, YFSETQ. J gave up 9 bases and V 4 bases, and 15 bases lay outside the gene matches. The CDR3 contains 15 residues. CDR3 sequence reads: CASSRNTGTADSYTF. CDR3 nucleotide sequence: TGCGCCAGCAGCCGTAACACCGGGACAGCCGACAGCTACACCTTC.

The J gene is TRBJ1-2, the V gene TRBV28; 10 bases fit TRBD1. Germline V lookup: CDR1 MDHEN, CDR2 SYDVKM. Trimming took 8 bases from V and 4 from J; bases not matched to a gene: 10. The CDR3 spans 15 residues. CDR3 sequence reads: CASRLGGTGVYGYTF. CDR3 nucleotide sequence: TGTGCCAGCCGTCTCGGCGGGACAGGGGTCTATGGCTACACCTTC.

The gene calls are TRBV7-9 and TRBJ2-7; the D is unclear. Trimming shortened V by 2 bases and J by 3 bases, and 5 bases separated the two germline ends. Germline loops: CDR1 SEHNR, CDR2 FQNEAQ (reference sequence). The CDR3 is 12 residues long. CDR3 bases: TGTGCCAGCAGCTTACACGACTACGAGCAGTACGTC. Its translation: CASSLHDYEQYV.

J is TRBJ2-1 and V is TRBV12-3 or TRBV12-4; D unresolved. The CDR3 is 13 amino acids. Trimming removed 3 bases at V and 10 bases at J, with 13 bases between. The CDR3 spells CASSLPPAREQFF. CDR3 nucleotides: TGTGCCAGCAGTTTGCCCCCCGCTAGGGAGCAGTTCTTC.

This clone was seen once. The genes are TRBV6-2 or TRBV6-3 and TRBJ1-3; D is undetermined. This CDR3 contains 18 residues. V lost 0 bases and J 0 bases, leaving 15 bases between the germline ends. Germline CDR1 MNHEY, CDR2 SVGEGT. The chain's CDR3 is CASSYSMNGPISGNTIYF. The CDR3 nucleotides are TGTGCCAGCAGTTACTCGATGAACGGCCCAATCTCTGGAAACACCATATATTTT.

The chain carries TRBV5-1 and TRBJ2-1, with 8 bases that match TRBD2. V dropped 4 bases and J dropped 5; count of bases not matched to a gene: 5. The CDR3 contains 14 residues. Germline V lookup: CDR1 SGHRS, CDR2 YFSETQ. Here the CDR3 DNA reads TGCGCCAGCAGCCCCGCGCGGGGGGACAATGAGCAGTTCTTC. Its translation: CASSPARGDNEQFF.

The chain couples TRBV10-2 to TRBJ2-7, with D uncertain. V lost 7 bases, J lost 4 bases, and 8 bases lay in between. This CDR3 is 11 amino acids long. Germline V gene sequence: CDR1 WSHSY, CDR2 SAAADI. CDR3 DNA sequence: TGCGCCAGCATTGCTGGGTACGAGCAGTACTTC. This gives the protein CASIAGYEQYF.

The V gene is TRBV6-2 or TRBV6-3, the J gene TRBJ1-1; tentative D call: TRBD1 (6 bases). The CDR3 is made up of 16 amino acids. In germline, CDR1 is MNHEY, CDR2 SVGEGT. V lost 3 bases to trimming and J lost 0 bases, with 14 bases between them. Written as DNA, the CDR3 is TGTGCCAGCAGTTATGCGGGACAATTCATGAACACTGAAGCTTTCTTT. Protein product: CASSYAGQFMNTEAFF.